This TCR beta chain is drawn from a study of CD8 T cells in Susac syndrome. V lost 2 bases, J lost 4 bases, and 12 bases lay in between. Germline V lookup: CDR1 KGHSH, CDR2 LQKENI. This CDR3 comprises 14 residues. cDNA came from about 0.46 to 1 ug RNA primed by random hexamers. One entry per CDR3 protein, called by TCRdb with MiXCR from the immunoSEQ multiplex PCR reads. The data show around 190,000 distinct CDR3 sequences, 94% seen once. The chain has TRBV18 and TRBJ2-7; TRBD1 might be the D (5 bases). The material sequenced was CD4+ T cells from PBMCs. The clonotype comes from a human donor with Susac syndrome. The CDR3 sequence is CASSPAGQGYEQYF. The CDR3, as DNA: TGTGCCAGCTCACCAGCCGGCCAGGGATACGAGCAGTACTTC.